This TCR beta chain was documented in a study of cytomegalovirus exposure and HLA in healthy donors. The PCR contained 60 Vbeta and 13 Jbeta primers. The protocol was immunoSEQ multiplex PCR, while the TCRdb copy is restricted to in-frame clones and leaves out a portion. Of 65,000 to 75,000 clones listed, approximately 64% were seen once; the top ten hold less than 20%. This CDR3 has 16 residues. Germline-derived CDR1 and CDR2 are WNHNN and SYGVQD (reference sequence). V gave up 0 bases and J gave up 3 bases, with 11 bases separating them. The origin of this receptor is a man between 35 and 55 years old in good health and CMV-seropositive. V usage is TRBV10-1 and J usage is TRBJ1-4; D gene uncertain. The material sequenced was PBMCs. The CDR3 DNA is TGCGCCAGCAGTGAGTCGACGGGGTCCGCTAATGAAAAACTGTTTTTT. Amino acids: CASSESTGSANEKLFF.